This entry describes one TCR beta chain. The antigen remains undetermined. Template material for amplifying TCR beta CDR3 regions consisted of RNA transcripts. Researchers ran a first-round RT-PCR on the TCR CDR3 using the HTBI primer set. TCRdb ran MiXCR on the multiplex PCR reads and lists one entry per CDR3 protein. The sample carries roughly 420,000 distinct CDR3 sequences, less than 20% recorded once. The record originates from a study of T cells in Graves' hyperthyroidism and ophthalmopathy. On the study more broadly: At the time of initial diagnosis and before any treatment, peripheral blood was collected.

Study conclusions and caveats: Ophthalmopathy was distinguished from stable hyperthyroidism by 13 V-J signatures. The model anticipated ophthalmopathy a median about six months pre-onset. The blood repertoire included most of the expanded thyroid clonotypes above 0.001.

After removal of 1 base from V and 5 bases from J, the junction contained 4 bases not matched to a gene. This CDR3 contains 15 residues. Germline V gene sequence: CDR1 DFQATT, CDR2 SNEGSKA (reference sequence). Sequencing used blood. The V gene is TRBV20-1, the J gene TRBJ2-3, with 12 bases lining up with TRBD1. This TCR came from a woman younger than 35 with Graves' hyperthyroidism. CDR3 sequence (DNA): TGCAGTGCTAGAGCCGGGACAGGGGGCGGAGATACGCAGTATTTT. Protein product: CSARAGTGGGDTQYF.